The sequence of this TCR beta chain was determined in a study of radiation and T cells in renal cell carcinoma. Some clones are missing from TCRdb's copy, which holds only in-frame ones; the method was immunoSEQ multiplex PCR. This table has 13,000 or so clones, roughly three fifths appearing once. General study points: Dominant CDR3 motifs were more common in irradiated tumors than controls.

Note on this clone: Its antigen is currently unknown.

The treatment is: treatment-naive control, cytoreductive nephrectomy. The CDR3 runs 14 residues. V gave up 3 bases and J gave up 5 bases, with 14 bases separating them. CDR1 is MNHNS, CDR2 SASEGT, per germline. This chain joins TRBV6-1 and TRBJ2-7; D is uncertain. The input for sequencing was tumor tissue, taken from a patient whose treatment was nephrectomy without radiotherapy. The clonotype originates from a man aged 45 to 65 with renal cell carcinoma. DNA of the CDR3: TGTGCCAGCAGTGATTTCCCTACTATCGACGAGCAGTACTTC. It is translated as CASSDFPTIDEQYF.